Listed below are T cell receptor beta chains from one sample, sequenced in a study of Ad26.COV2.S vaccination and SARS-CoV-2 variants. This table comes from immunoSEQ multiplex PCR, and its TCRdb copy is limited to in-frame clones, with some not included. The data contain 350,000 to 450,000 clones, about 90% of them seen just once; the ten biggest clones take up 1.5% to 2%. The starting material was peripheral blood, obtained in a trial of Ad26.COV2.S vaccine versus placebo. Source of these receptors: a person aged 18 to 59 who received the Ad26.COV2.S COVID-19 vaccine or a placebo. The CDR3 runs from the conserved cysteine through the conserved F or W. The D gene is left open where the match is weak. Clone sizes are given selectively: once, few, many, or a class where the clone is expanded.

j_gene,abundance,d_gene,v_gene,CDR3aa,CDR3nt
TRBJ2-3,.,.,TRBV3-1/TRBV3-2,CASTSRASSRDTQYF,TGTGCCAGCACCTCAAGAGCAAGTTCAAGGGATACGCAGTATTTT
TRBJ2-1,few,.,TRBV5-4,CASSFAGLYNEQFF,TGTGCCAGCAGCTTTGCAGGGCTCTACAATGAGCAGTTCTTC
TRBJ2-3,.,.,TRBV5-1,CASSLDSSSTDTQYF,TGCGCCAGCAGCTTGGACAGTTCTAGCACAGATACGCAGTATTTT
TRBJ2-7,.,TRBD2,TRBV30,CAWSVGTSGSYEQYF,TGTGCCTGGAGTGTTGGGACTAGCGGCTCCTACGAGCAGTACTTC
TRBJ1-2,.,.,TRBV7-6,CASSGGFNYGYTF,TGTGCCAGCAGTGGAGGTTTCAACTATGGCTACACCTTC
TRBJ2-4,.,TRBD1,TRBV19,CASSIAGTGKDNRAKNIQYF,TGTGCCAGTAGCATTGCCGGGACAGGGAAAGATAATCGAGCCAAAAACATTCAGTACTTC
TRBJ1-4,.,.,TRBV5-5,CASSSRVWGGEKLFF,TGTGCCAGCAGCTCCCGGGTGTGGGGCGGTGAAAAACTGTTTTTT
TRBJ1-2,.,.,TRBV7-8,CASSPDSYGYTF,TGTGCCAGCAGCCCGGACAGCTATGGCTACACCTTC
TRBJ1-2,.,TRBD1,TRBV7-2,CASSLAGGQGTNYGYTF,TGTGCCAGCAGCTTAGCAGGTGGACAGGGGACTAACTATGGCTACACCTTC
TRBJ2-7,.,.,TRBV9,CASSERDKGQRLWEQYF,TGTGCCAGCAGCGAGCGGGACAAGGGGCAGCGATTATGGGAGCAGTACTTC
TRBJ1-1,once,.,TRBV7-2,CASRAGGVRGTEAFF,TGTGCCAGCAGAGCTGGGGGGGTTAGGGGCACTGAAGCTTTCTTT
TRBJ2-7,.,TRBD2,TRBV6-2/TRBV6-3,CASSTWTSPYEQYF,TGTGCCAGCAGTACATGGACTAGTCCTTACGAGCAGTACTTC
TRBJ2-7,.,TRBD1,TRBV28,CASSSQGAKDEQYF,TGTGCCAGCAGCTCACAGGGGGCGAAGGACGAGCAGTACTTC
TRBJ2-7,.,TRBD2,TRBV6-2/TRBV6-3,CASSSTLAGTYEQYF,TGTGCCAGCAGTTCCACACTAGCGGGGACCTACGAGCAGTACTTC
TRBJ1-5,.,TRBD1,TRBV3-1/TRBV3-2,CASRQGDQPQHF,TGTGCCAGCAGACAGGGGGACCAGCCCCAGCATTTT
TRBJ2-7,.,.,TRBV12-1,CASSLHAPGTIHYEQYF,TGTGCCAGCAGCTTACATGCGCCAGGGACTATCCATTACGAGCAGTACTTC
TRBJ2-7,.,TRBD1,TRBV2,CASKNRGQGARNEQYF,TGTGCCAGCAAAAATAGAGGACAGGGGGCGAGAAACGAGCAGTACTTC
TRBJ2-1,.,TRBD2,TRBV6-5,CASSYSTGSSGLLQFF,TGTGCCAGCAGTTACTCGACGGGCTCTAGCGGGTTACTCCAGTTCTTC
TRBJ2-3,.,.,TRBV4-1,CASSQEGSSSTDTQYF,TGCGCCAGCAGCCAAGAGGGATCCTCTAGCACAGATACGCAGTATTTT
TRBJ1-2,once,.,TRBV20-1,CSASSAENNYGYTF,TGCAGTGCTAGTTCGGCGGAAAATAACTATGGCTACACCTTC
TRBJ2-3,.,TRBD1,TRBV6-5,CASRQGLSTDTQYF,TGTGCCAGTCGACAGGGCTTGAGCACAGATACGCAGTATTTT
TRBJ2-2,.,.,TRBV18,CASSPGPTNTGELFF,TGTGCCAGCTCACCAGGTCCGACGAACACCGGGGAGCTGTTTTTT
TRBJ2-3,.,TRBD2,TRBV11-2,CASSFVTGGTDTQYF,TGTGCCAGCAGCTTCGTGACGGGGGGGACCGATACGCAGTATTTT
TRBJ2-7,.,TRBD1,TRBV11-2,CASSPRQGTYEQYF,TGTGCCAGCAGCCCCCGACAGGGTACCTACGAGCAGTACTTC
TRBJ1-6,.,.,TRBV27,CASSPMIGAQPSSYNSPLHF,TGTGCCAGCAGTCCCATGATTGGGGCCCAGCCAAGCTCCTATAATTCACCCCTCCACTTT
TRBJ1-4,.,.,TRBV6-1,CASSEGGRGNEKLFF,TGTGCCAGCAGTGAAGGCGGGAGGGGGAATGAAAAACTGTTTTTT
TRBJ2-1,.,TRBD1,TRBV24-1,CATSESQGRGTFF,TGTGCCACCAGTGAGTCACAGGGGCGAGGGACGTTCTTC
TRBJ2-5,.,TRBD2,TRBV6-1,CASSDQGLAGGRWETQYF,TGTGCCAGCAGTGACCAAGGACTAGCGGGGGGGCGGTGGGAGACCCAGTACTTC
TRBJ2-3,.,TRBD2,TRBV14,CASSQGSGAPDTQYF,TGTGCCAGCAGCCAGGGTAGCGGGGCCCCAGATACGCAGTATTTT
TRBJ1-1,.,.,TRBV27,CASSPESTLNTEAFF,TGTGCCAGCAGTCCAGAGAGTACGCTGAACACTGAAGCTTTCTTT
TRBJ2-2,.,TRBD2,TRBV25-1,CASSDATSGGVTGELFF,TGTGCCAGCAGTGACGCGACTAGCGGGGGGGTCACCGGGGAGCTGTTTTTT
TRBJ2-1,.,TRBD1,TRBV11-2,CASSFLFPTGSRGNEQFF,TGTGCCAGCAGCTTTCTCTTCCCGACAGGGAGCCGGGGCAATGAGCAGTTCTTC
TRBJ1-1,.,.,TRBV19,CASTAGMGNTEAFF,TGTGCCAGTACTGCGGGGATGGGGAACACTGAAGCTTTCTTT
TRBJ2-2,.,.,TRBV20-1,CSASSDPSTGELFF,TGCAGTGCTAGTAGCGACCCCTCCACCGGGGAGCTGTTTTTT
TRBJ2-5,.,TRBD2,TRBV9,CASSVAPSGGKRETQYF,TGTGCCAGCAGCGTAGCCCCTAGCGGGGGTAAACGAGAGACCCAGTACTTC
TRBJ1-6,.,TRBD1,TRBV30,CAWRSGQHNSPLHF,TGTGCCTGGAGGTCGGGACAGCATAATTCACCCCTCCACTTT
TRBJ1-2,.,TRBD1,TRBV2,CASSGETGETDF,TGTGCCAGCAGTGGGGAAACAGGGGAAACAGACTTC
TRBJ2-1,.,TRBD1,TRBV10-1,CASSPTGAIVQFF,TGCGCCAGCAGCCCGACAGGGGCAATTGTGCAGTTCTTC
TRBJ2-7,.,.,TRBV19,CASSWGARNYEQYF,TGTGCCAGTAGTTGGGGGGCGCGAAACTACGAGCAGTACTTC
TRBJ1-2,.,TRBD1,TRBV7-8,CASSLDRGGGYTF,TGTGCCAGCAGCCTAGACAGGGGAGGCGGCTACACCTTC
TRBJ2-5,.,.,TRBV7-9,CASSSGTSQETQYF,TGTGCCAGCAGCTCCGGGACCTCCCAAGAGACCCAGTACTTC
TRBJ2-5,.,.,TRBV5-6,CASSLIRSSGETQYF,TGTGCCAGCAGCTTGATTAGATCGTCTGGAGAGACCCAGTACTTC
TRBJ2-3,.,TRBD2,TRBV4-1,CASSQGEGPQYF,TGCGCCAGCAGCCAAGGGGAGGGACCCCAGTATTTT
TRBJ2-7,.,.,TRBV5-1,CASSPVGVSRGEQYF,TGCGCCAGCAGCCCCGTCGGGGTCTCAAGGGGCGAGCAGTACTTC
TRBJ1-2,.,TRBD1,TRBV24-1,CATSDSGQGRTNSNGYTF,TGTGCCACCAGTGATAGTGGACAGGGTCGCACTAATTCCAATGGCTACACCTTC